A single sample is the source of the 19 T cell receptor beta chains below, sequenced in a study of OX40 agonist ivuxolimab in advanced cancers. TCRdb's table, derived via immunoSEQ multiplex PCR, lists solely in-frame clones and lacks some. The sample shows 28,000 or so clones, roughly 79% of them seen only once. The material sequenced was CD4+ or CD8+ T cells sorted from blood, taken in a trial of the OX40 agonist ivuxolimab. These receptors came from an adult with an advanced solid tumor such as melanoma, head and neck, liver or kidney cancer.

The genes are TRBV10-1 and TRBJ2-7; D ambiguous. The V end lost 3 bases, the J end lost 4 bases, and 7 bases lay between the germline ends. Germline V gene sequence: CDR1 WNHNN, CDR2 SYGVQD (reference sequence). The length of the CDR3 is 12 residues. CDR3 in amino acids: CASSDAGYEQYF. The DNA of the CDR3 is TGCGCCAGCAGTGACGCCGGTTACGAGCAGTACTTC.

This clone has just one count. CDR3 residues: CASSSVQGGTEAFF. The CDR3 nucleotides are TGTGCCAGCAGTAGCGTTCAGGGTGGCACTGAAGCTTTCTTT. This chain connects TRBV6-5 to TRBJ1-1; tentatively, D is TRBD1 (5 bases). V was shortened by 5 bases and J by 4 bases, with 14 bases between the two germline ends. The CDR3 length is 14 residues. From germline, CDR1 is MNHEY and CDR2 SVGAGI.

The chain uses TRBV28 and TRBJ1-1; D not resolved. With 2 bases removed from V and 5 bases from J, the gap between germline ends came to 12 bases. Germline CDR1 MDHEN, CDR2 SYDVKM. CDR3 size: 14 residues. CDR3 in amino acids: CASSLRGFVTEAFF. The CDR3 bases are TGTGCCAGCAGTTTACGGGGTTTTGTGACTGAAGCTTTCTTT.

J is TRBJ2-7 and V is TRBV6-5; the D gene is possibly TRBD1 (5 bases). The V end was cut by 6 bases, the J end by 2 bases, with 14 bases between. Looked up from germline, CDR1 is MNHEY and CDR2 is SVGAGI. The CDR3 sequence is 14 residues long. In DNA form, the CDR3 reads TGTGCCAGCAGACAAGAAACAGGAGCCTACGAGCAGTACTTC. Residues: CASRQETGAYEQYF.

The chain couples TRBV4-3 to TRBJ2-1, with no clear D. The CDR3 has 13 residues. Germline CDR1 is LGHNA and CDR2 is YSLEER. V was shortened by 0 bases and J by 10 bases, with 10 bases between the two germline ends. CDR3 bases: TGCGCCAGCAGCCAAGATCTTGGAAAGGAGCAGTTCTTC. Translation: CASSQDLGKEQFF.

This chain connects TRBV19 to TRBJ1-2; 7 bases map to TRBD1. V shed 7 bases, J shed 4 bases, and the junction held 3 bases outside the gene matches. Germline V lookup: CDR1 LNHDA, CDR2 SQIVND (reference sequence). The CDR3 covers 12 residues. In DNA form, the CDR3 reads TGTGCCAGTAACGGGGACAGCTATGGCTACACCTTC. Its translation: CASNGDSYGYTF. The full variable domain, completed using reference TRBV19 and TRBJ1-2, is DGGITQSPKYLFRKEGQNVTLSCEQNLNHDAMYWYRQDPGQGLRLIYYSQIVNDFQKGDIAEGYSVSREKKESFPLTVTSAQKNPTAFYLCASNGDSYGYTFGSGTRLTVV.

In DNA, the CDR3 is TGTGCCAGCAGCTTAGACAGGGCTACCTACGAGCAGTACTTC. Its translation: CASSLDRATYEQYF. This chain joins TRBV11-2 and TRBJ2-7; a weak D match, TRBD1 (5 bases). The CDR3 sequence is 14 residues long. Germline CDR1 is SGHAT and CDR2 is FQNNGV. V was pared by 0 bases and J by 2 bases, with 8 bases between.

CDR3 DNA: TGTGCCAGCAGTCACCCACTAGCGCATGAAGAGACCCAGTACTTC. It translates to CASSHPLAHEETQYF. The chain couples TRBV25-1 to TRBJ2-5, with 7 positions matching TRBD2. The V segment lost 5 bases and the J segment 3 bases; nucleotides outside the gene matches: 9. Germline lookup yields CDR1 MGHDK and CDR2 SYGVNS. The CDR3 is 15 residues long.

The CDR3 protein is CASSFASMEQYF. Here the CDR3 DNA reads TGCGCCAGCAGCTTTGCCAGCATGGAGCAGTACTTC. J is TRBJ2-7 and V is TRBV5-1, with unresolved D. V dropped 2 bases and J dropped 7 bases, with 10 bases sitting between them. From germline, CDR1 is SGHRS and CDR2 YFSETQ. The CDR3 is 12 residues long.

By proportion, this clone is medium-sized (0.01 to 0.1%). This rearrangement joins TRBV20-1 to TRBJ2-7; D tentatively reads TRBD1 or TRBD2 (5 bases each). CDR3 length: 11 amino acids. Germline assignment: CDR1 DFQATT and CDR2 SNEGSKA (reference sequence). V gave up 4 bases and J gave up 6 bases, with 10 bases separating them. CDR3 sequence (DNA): TGCAGTGCTAAGCCAGGGACCGAGCAGTACTTC. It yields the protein CSAKPGTEQYF.

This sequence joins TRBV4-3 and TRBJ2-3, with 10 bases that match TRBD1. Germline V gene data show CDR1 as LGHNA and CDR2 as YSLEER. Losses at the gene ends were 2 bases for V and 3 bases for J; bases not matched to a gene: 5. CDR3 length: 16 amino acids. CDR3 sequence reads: CASSQLPGQGTDTQYF. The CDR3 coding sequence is TGCGCCAGCAGCCAACTCCCGGGACAGGGGACAGATACGCAGTATTTT.

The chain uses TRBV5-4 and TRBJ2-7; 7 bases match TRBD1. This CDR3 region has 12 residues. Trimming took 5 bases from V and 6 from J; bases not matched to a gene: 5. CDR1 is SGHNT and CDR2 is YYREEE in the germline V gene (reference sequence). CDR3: CASSRGQVEQYF. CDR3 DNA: TGTGCCAGCAGTCGCGGACAGGTCGAGCAGTACTTC.

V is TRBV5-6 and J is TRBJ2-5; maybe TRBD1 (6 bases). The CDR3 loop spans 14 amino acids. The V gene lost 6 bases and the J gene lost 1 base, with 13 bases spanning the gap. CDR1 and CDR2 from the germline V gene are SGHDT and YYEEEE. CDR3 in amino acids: CASKWGQIQETQYF. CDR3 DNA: TGTGCCAGCAAATGGGGGCAGATCCAAGAGACCCAGTACTTC.

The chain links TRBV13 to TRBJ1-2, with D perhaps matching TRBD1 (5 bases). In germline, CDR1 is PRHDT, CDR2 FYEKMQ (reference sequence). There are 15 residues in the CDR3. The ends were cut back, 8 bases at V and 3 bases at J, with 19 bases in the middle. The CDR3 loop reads CASGLYLTEDYGYTF. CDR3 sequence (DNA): TGTGCCAGCGGATTATACTTGACAGAGGACTATGGCTACACCTTC.

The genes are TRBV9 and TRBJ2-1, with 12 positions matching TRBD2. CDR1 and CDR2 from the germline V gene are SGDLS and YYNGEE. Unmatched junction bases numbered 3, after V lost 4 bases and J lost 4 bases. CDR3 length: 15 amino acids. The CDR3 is CASSPTSGGYNEQFF. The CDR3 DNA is TGTGCCAGCAGCCCGACTAGCGGGGGATACAATGAGCAGTTCTTC.

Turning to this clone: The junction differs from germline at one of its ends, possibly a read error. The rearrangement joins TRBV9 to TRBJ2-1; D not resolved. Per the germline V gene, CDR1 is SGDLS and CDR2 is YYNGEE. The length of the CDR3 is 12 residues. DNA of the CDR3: TGTGCCAGCAGCGTAGAGGGTTCTTTTTTGGTCTTC. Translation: CASSVEGSFLVF.

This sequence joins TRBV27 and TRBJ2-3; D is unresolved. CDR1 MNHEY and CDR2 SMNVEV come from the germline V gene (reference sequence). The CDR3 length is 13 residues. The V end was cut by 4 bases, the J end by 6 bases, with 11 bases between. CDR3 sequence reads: CASSSPNGDTQYF. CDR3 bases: TGTGCCAGCAGTTCGCCGAACGGGGATACGCAGTATTTT.

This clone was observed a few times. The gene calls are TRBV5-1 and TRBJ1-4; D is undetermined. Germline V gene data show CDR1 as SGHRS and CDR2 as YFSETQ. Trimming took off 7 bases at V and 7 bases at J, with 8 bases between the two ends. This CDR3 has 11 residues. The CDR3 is CASHSGEKLFF. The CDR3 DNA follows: TGCGCCAGCCATAGCGGTGAAAAACTGTTTTTT. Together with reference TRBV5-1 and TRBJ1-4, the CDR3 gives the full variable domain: KAGVTQTPRYLIKTRGQQVTLSCSPISGHRSVSWYQQTPGQGLQFLFEYFSETQRNKGNFPGRFSGRQFSNSRSEMNVSTLELGDSALYLCASHSGEKLFFGSGTQLSVL.

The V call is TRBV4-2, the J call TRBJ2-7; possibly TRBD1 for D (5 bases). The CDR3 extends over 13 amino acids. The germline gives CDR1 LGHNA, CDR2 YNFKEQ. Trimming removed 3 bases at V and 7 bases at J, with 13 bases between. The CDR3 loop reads CASSHGQGIEQYF. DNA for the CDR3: TGTGCCAGCAGCCATGGCCAGGGAATAGAGCAGTACTTC.